The TCR beta chain described here comes from a study of T cells in localized non-small cell lung cancer. Generated by immunoSEQ multiplex PCR, the TCRdb table keeps only in-frame clones and is missing some. The sample includes under 1,500 clones, around a fifth of them seen just once. CDR3 size: 13 residues. V lost 2 bases to trimming and J lost 6 bases, with 10 bases between them. CDR1 is MNHGY and CDR2 is SAAAGT in the germline V gene. The sequence was collected from a female donor aged 60 or older with stage II squamous cell lung carcinoma. This sample comprised lung tumor tissue, obtained before any cancer treatment. J is TRBJ1-2 and V is TRBV6-8; D is unclear. The CDR3, as DNA: TGTGCCAGCAGTTACAGGGTCTTGGATGGCTACACCTTC. Translated: CASSYRVLDGYTF.